This entry features one T cell receptor (beta chain) sequence. In the original workflow: For nucleated cells, counts were estimated from reference gene primer amplification. Assay used: immunoSEQ multiplex PCR; TCRdb lists only in-frame clones, some missing. V and J calls and clone size are those listed in that table; D and trimming were worked out from the DNA. The sample carries 45,000 to 55,000 clones, about 81% recorded once. The data belong to a study of blood T cell repertoires in COVID-19. For the study at large: Both acute and convalescent COVID-19 samples were obtained from the United States, Italy and Spain. T cells, B-cell-depleted T cells, or PBMCs supplied cDNA or gDNA.

The TCR originated in a man aged 50 or older with active COVID-19. The sample was peripheral blood.

The CDR3 DNA is TGTGCCAGCAGGCGGACAGATCTCTACGAGCAGTACTTC. Amino acids: CASRRTDLYEQYF. This chain connects TRBV27 to TRBJ2-7; D is possibly TRBD1 (6 bases). The germline gives CDR1 MNHEY, CDR2 SMNVEV (reference sequence). The CDR3 extends over 13 amino acids. V shed 6 bases and J shed 3 bases, with 12 bases lying between them.